This entry lists 28 T cell receptor beta chains sequenced from one sample in a study of diagnostic markers for celiac disease. Each CDR3 protein gets one entry in TCRdb, which reprocessed the reads and gives no DNA. The listing records some 2,000 distinct CDR3 sequences. The specimen sequenced was either unsorted cells or a sorted T cell fraction (not recorded which). Source of these receptors: a human donor. This table probably holds off-target reads from a library built for another chain.

The chain couples TRBV20-1 to TRBJ2-7; the TCRdb call, TRBD1, lacks DNA for checking. Germline V gene sequence: CDR1 DFQATT, CDR2 SNEGSKA (reference sequence). This CDR3 has 16 amino acids. CDR3 amino acids: CSASRSKGGGFYEQYF.

Measured by frequency, this clonotype is large. This chain uses TRBV5-1 with TRBJ2-3; TCRdb lists TRBD2, though no DNA is available to test this call. This CDR3 region has 16 residues. Germline CDR1 and CDR2: SGHRS and YFSETQ. The CDR3: CASSRGEPSSTDTQYF. Together with reference TRBV5-1 and TRBJ2-3, the CDR3 gives the full variable domain: KAGVTQTPRYLIKTRGQQVTLSCSPISGHRSVSWYQQTPGQGLQFLFEYFSETQRNKGNFPGRFSGRQFSNSRSEMNVSTLELGDSALYLCASSRGEPSSTDTQYFGPGTRLTVL.

By frequency, this clonotype registers large. The chain links TRBV11-2 to TRBJ2-7; TCRdb's D call of TRBD1 is untestable without DNA. The CDR3 covers 16 residues. Germline CDR1 SGHAT, CDR2 FQNNGV. Here the CDR3 reads CASSTGTENLSYEQYF.

Measured by frequency, this clonotype is medium-sized (0.01 to 0.1%). The chain uses TRBV28 and TRBJ2-5. CDR1 and CDR2 (germline): MDHEN, SYDVKM. This CDR3 is 11 amino acids long. CDR3 region: CASSLRETQYF.

The chain couples TRBV7-8 to TRBJ1-4; as DNA is missing, the TRBD1 call by TCRdb cannot be tested. The germline CDR1 and CDR2 sequences are SGHVS and FQNEAQ. There are 16 residues in the CDR3. The CDR3 loop is CASSLVGQGRGEKLFF.

This chain joins TRBV29-1 and TRBJ2-7. Germline CDR1 and CDR2: SQVTM and ANQGSEA. This CDR3 region has 14 residues. This CDR3 is CSVLSGRSSYEQYF.

The chain links TRBV2 to TRBJ2-5; the D call from TCRdb, TRBD2, cannot be confirmed without DNA. The CDR3 is 15 residues long. Germline V gene sequence: CDR1 SNHLY, CDR2 FYNNEI. The CDR3: CASRRLAGVSETQYF.

Frequency places this clonotype as large. The chain recombines TRBV4-1 with TRBJ2-5; TCRdb's D call, TRBD1, is unchecked because there is no DNA. The CDR3 loop spans 15 amino acids. Germline V gene data show CDR1 as MGHRA and CDR2 as YSYEKL. The CDR3 region is CASSQDGTTWETQYF.

This sequence joins TRBV7-9 and TRBJ1-4; TCRdb lists TRBD1, though no DNA is available to test this call. This CDR3 contains 16 residues. Germline CDR1 and CDR2: SEHNR and FQNEAQ (reference sequence). CDR3: CASSSGQGRANEKLFF.

The V and J genes are TRBV7-2 and TRBJ2-1; TCRdb's D call of TRBD2 is untestable without DNA. The CDR3 is 15 residues long. CDR1 is SGHTA and CDR2 is FQGNSA in the germline V gene. This chain's CDR3 is CASSFKVGRNNEQFF.

The chain is built from TRBV5-1 and TRBJ2-2; the D call from TCRdb, TRBD1, cannot be confirmed without DNA. Germline-derived CDR1 and CDR2 are SGHRS and YFSETQ. CDR3 size: 15 residues. The CDR3 sequence: CASSLSQGSTGELFF.

The chain recombines TRBV6-5 with TRBJ2-7; no DNA is available, so the TRBD2 call from TCRdb remains unchecked. This CDR3 has 14 amino acids. The germline CDR1 and CDR2 sequences are MNHEY and SVGAGI. CDR3 protein: CASTVARVGYEQYF.

According to its frequency, this clonotype is large. The chain has TRBV5-1 and TRBJ1-5; there is no DNA to check the TCRdb D call of TRBD1. This CDR3 is built from 14 residues. CDR1 SGHRS and CDR2 YFSETQ come from the germline V gene. CDR3 amino acids: CASSSGDREEPQHF.

The chain carries TRBV7-8 and TRBJ2-1; absent DNA, TCRdb's TRBD1 call cannot be checked. Germline V gene data show CDR1 as SGHVS and CDR2 as FQNEAQ. This CDR3 is 16 amino acids long. CDR3 in amino acids: CASSFPGQGFYNEQFF.

The chain is built from TRBV3-1 and TRBJ2-2; the TRBD1 assignment by TCRdb is unverifiable without DNA. This CDR3 is built from 15 residues. Germline assignment: CDR1 LGHDT and CDR2 YNNKEL (reference sequence). CDR3 in amino acids: CASSRDIRNTGELFF. The variable domain in full, with the rest retrieved from reference TRBV3-1 and TRBJ2-2, is DTAVSQTPKYLVTQMGNDKSIKCEQNLGHDTMYWYKQDSKKFLKIMFSYNNKELIINETVPNRFSPKSPDKAHLNLHINSLELGDSAVYFCASSRDIRNTGELFFGEGSRLTVL.

This clonotype registers medium-sized (0.01 to 0.1%) by frequency. This chain uses TRBV5-1 with TRBJ2-3; TCRdb's assignment of TRBD2 cannot be checked, as there is no DNA. Germline V gene sequence: CDR1 SGHRS, CDR2 YFSETQ. The CDR3 runs to 15 residues. The CDR3 reads CASSLSGGPGDTQYF.

This rearrangement joins TRBV19 to TRBJ2-6. The CDR3 extends over 17 amino acids. Germline CDR1 reads LNHDA; CDR2 reads SQIVND (reference sequence). The CDR3 reads CASSRGNLASGANVLTF.

This clonotype counts as medium-sized by frequency. V and J are TRBV7-9 and TRBJ1-2. CDR1 SEHNR and CDR2 FQNEAQ come from the germline V gene (reference sequence). This CDR3 spans 14 amino acids. The CDR3 reads CASSLSVGNYGYTF.

V is TRBV7-9 and J is TRBJ2-7; checking the TCRdb D call of TRBD1 is not possible without DNA. Germline CDR1 SEHNR, CDR2 FQNEAQ (reference sequence). This CDR3 spans 16 amino acids. Here the CDR3 reads CASSLGVGQGDYEQYF.

The chain combines TRBV5-1 with TRBJ2-5; lacking DNA, the TRBD1 call made by TCRdb goes unchecked. The germline CDR1 and CDR2 sequences are SGHRS and YFSETQ. CDR3 length: 15 residues. The chain's CDR3 is CASSWKGPGGETQYF.

This chain joins TRBV7-3 and TRBJ2-2; TCRdb reports TRBD2, a call that lacks DNA to check it against. Germline V lookup: CDR1 SGHTA, CDR2 FQGTGA. The CDR3 is 16 amino acids. The CDR3 sequence: CASSSSRATNTGELFF.

This clonotype is deemed large (0.1 to 1%) by its frequency. The rearrangement uses TRBV4-1 and TRBJ1-2. Germline lookup yields CDR1 MGHRA and CDR2 YSYEKL. This CDR3 has 14 amino acids. Here the CDR3 reads CASSQTSREYGYTF.

The chain recombines TRBV5-1 with TRBJ1-1. The CDR3 is 13 amino acids. Germline V lookup: CDR1 SGHRS, CDR2 YFSETQ. This chain's CDR3 is CASSLQGNTEAFF.

This clonotype is deemed medium-sized by its frequency. This chain uses TRBV12-3 or TRBV12-4 with TRBJ2-7. This CDR3 is 14 amino acids long. The CDR3 sequence: CASSLRRSSYEQYF.

Considering frequency, this clonotype is large (0.1 to 1%). CDR3 loop: CASRDANTGELFF. The genes are TRBV5-1 and TRBJ2-2; the TRBD1 assignment by TCRdb is unverifiable without DNA. The CDR3 is 13 residues long. CDR1 and CDR2 from the germline V gene are SGHRS and YFSETQ.

The chain employs TRBV20-1 and TRBJ2-3; as DNA is missing, the TRBD2 call by TCRdb cannot be tested. Germline CDR1 is DFQATT and CDR2 is SNEGSKA (reference sequence). The CDR3 runs 16 residues. This CDR3 is CSATIPRAGGSDTQYF.

By frequency, this clonotype is medium-sized. The V gene is TRBV15, the J gene TRBJ2-3. The CDR3 has 16 residues. CDR1 is LNHNV and CDR2 is YYDKDF in the germline V gene (reference sequence). This CDR3 is CATSRRMGSSTDTQYF. The complete variable domain, with remaining parts taken from reference TRBV15 and TRBJ2-3, reads DAMVIQNPRYQVTQFGKPVTLSCSQTLNHNVMYWYQQKSSQAPKLLFHYYDKDFNNEADTPDNFQSRRPNTSFCFLDIRSPGLGDTAMYLCATSRRMGSSTDTQYFGPGTRLTVL.

This clonotype is deemed large by its frequency. The V gene is TRBV28, the J gene TRBJ2-7; TCRdb selects TRBD2, and the lack of DNA leaves this call unchecked. Germline CDR1 is MDHEN and CDR2 is SYDVKM. The CDR3 extends over 15 amino acids. CDR3: CASSKPGLGQYEQYF.